This entry lists 10 T cell receptor beta chains sequenced from one sample in a study of blood T cell repertoires in COVID-19 (dated by TCRdb to the early 2020s). The protocol used for the library was the immunoSEQ multiplex PCR assay. The table comes from immuneACCESS by way of TCRdb, which keeps in-frame sequences with V and J called. Part of the clones is missing from these tables; in studies checked, under half for an unresolved V gene and the rest for unknown reasons. The sample table shows 150,000 or so clones, and around 85% are seen once. Around 8% of the sample lies in the top ten. The sequenced sample consisted of peripheral blood. These receptors were taken from a woman aged 55-69 years with COVID-19, enrolled during active disease.

The chain recombines TRBV7-9 with TRBJ1-5; 7 bases align to TRBD1. V shed 1 base and J 7 bases; nucleotides not matched to a gene: 7. This CDR3 contains 15 residues. The germline V gene has CDR1 SEHNR and CDR2 FQNEAQ (reference sequence). The CDR3 here is CASSLGGNRGQPQHF. DNA of the CDR3: TGTGCCAGCAGCTTAGGGGGGAACAGGGGCCAGCCCCAGCATTTT.

This clone was seen just once. The V gene is TRBV4-1, the J gene TRBJ1-2; D might be TRBD1 (6 bases). The CDR3 covers 14 residues. Trimming removed 4 bases from V and 4 bases from J, with 13 bases in between. In germline, CDR1 is MGHRA, CDR2 YSYEKL. The CDR3 bases are TGCGCCAGCAGCCCGGACAGAGGGGGCTATGGCTACACCTTC. Translated, it gives CASSPDRGGYGYTF.

The V call is TRBV30, the J call TRBJ1-4; 7 nucleotides agree with TRBD1. V lost 5 bases to trimming and J lost 5 bases; unmatched junction nucleotides: 2. The length of the CDR3 is 12 residues. The germline CDR1 and CDR2 sequences are GTSNPN and SVGIG (reference sequence). The CDR3 spells CAWGDSNEKLFF. The CDR3 nucleotides read TGTGCCTGGGGGGACAGCAATGAAAAACTGTTTTTT.

The chain combines TRBV6-5 with TRBJ1-1; D unclear. There are 15 residues in the CDR3. The germline CDR1 and CDR2 sequences are MNHEY and SVGAGI. V lost 0 bases and J 0 bases, leaving 8 bases between the germline ends. The CDR3 loop is CASSYSFGMNTEAFF. The CDR3, as DNA: TGTGCCAGCAGTTACTCCTTCGGGATGAACACTGAAGCTTTCTTT.

This clone was found once. V is TRBV9 and J is TRBJ2-7; TRBD1 matches at 9 bases. The V segment lost 5 bases and the J segment 3 bases; nucleotides outside the gene matches: 6. Germline CDR1 reads SGDLS; CDR2 reads YYNGEE. The CDR3 consists of 14 residues. In nucleotides, the CDR3 is TGTGCCAGCAGTGCCGGGACAGGGTTCTACGAGCAGTACTTC. Translation: CASSAGTGFYEQYF.

J is TRBJ1-5 and V is TRBV1. TRBV1 is recorded as a pseudogene. This CDR3 contains 19 residues. CDR3 loop: CTSSQVVPGSGYSNQPQHF. In DNA form, the CDR3 reads TGCACCAGCAGCCAAGTGGTTCCGGGGTCGGGGTACAGCAATCAGCCCCAGCATTTT.

The chain uses TRBV14 and TRBJ1-6, with D perhaps matching TRBD1 (6 bases). Trimming pared 1 base from V and 10 bases from J, leaving 14 bases between. This CDR3 comprises 15 residues. The germline CDR1 and CDR2 sequences are SGHDN and FVKESK. The CDR3 DNA reads TGTGCCAGCAGCCAAGGTGAAGGGACACGGTCACCCCTCCACTTT. Translating gives CASSQGEGTRSPLHF.

J is TRBJ1-2 and V is TRBV24-1, with TRBD1 identical over 9 bases. The V segment lost 4 bases and the J segment 8 bases; nucleotides outside the gene matches: 10. Germline V gene sequence: CDR1 KGHDR, CDR2 SFDVKD. The CDR3 loop spans 15 amino acids. CDR3 sequence: CATSEGTGLFYGYTF. CDR3 sequence (DNA): TGTGCCACCAGTGAGGGGACAGGGTTGTTTTACGGCTACACCTTC.

This clone showed up just once. The genes are TRBV5-1 and TRBJ1-2; 8 bases are a match to TRBD1. J lost 2 bases, V lost 4 bases, and 16 bases had no gene match. CDR1 and CDR2 from the germline V gene are SGHRS and YFSETQ. This CDR3 is built from 18 residues. In DNA form, the CDR3 reads TGCGCCAGCAGCCTTCAACGGGCAGGGGGCCCTGAGAACTATGGCTACACCTTC. Translating it yields CASSLQRAGGPENYGYTF.

This clone was seen only a few times. V gene TRBV4-2 combines with J gene TRBJ2-7, with D possibly being TRBD2 (5 bases). Trimming left V 2 bases short and J 8 bases short, with 13 bases between. The CDR3 sequence is 13 residues long. The germline V gene has CDR1 LGHNA and CDR2 YNFKEQ. The CDR3 loop is CASSQKRGDQQYF. DNA for the CDR3: TGTGCCAGCAGCCAAAAACGGGGAGACCAGCAGTACTTC.